This entry concerns a single TCR beta chain. The clone's antigen remains unknown. No base quality information exists; no much larger clone differs at one position. The donors were some 39 Caucasian individuals from Russia, aged roughly 6 to 100 years, who were systemically healthy. Approximately 11 milliliters of peripheral blood were drawn from each donor into EDTA-treated Vacutainer tubes. Ficoll-Paque density-gradient centrifugation was used to isolate PBMCs, with at least 7 million per sample. Total RNA, at least 5.5 micrograms per sample, was extracted from PBMCs with Trizol reagent. For every donor, flow cytometry on a PBMC aliquot measured the percentage of naive CD45RAhigh/CD27high T cells. These data belong to a study of blood T cells in healthy people across ages (dated by TCRdb to between 2014 and 2017). Looking at the study overall: In model experiments, roughly one uniquely barcoded TCR beta cDNA molecule per two T cells was captured by template switching. Using deep sequencing normalized with unique cDNA molecular identifiers, the study measured how TCR beta repertoire diversity changes with age. The donors were divided into four age groups: young (average about 16 years), middle-aged (around 37), aged (approximately 62) and long-lived (around 87). To avoid experimental bias, donors of different ages were spread randomly across the sequencing lanes. Using the same blood draw, the study looked at two additional independent replicas of 1 million unique cDNA reads for two donors, one aged 18 to 30 and the other aged 80 or older.

What the work shows at the level of the full study, not this receptor alone: Compared with the aged group, the long-lived group had more naive CD4+ T cells, fewer expanded clones and increased TCR diversity, a pattern suggesting age selection. Estimates of total diversity based on one million sequenced T cells were regarded as lower bounds and as underestimates. As age increased, observed TCR beta diversity per million T cells dropped in a roughly linear way, and a significant reduction was already evident by age 40. Since profiling was done on bulk unsorted PBMCs, naive and antigen-experienced compartments could not be conclusively compared. A strong correlation was found between observed TCR beta diversity and the percentage of naive T cells measured by flow cytometry. Donor CMV infection status was unknown, potentially confounding age-related changes in expanded clonotypes.

The library was generated by 5' RACE. Sequencing was carried out with an Illumina HiSeq 2500. The second PCR ran for roughly 7 to 12 cycles and used a J-beta primer mix along with a sample-barcoded 5' primer. Each TCR beta cDNA molecule received a unique molecular identifier from a template-switch 5' adaptor carrying 12 random nucleotides. Each sample yielded at least 2.5 million CDR3-containing paired-end reads. The Mint cDNA synthesis kit, primed by a TRBC-specific oligonucleotide, was used to synthesize first-strand cDNA from all RNA. After uracil-DNA glycosylase treatment, a first 18-cycle PCR used universal primers M1SS and BC2_uni_R on all cDNA. Turning to the authors' computational methods: Each sample was normalized by randomly selecting 1 million high-quality reads, each carrying a distinct molecular identifier. Reads with shared molecular identifiers were discarded instead of being binned into consensus sequences. MiTCR, run with a Q25 quality threshold and the strictest error-elimination algorithm, handled CDR3 identification, clonotype clustering and error correction. A nonparametric unseen species model with Euler transformation was used to estimate a lower bound on total TCR beta diversity. In TCRdb, the public reads were trimmed at Q25 with fastp and aligned with MiXCR, with productive beta chains retained. Each entry merges the rows of one CDR3 protein and shows their most common DNA and genes. Clone size and V and J calls follow TCRdb, not the original study. For this sample there are approximately 900,000 distinct CDR3 sequences; around 48% appear just once. The ten largest clones take up over 10% of the sample.

After removal of 6 bases from V and 3 bases from J, the junction retains 9 bases not matched to a gene. Inclusive of the bounding cysteine and phenylalanine, the CDR3 is 14 residues long. Just CDR3 DNA is preserved here, 42 bases in frame from base 1. The germline V gene (reference sequence) sets CDR1 to DFQATT and CDR2 to SNEGSKA. The chain links TRBV20-1 with TRBJ1-2, with 8 bases in between that match TRBD1. Sequencing input: blood. This TCR was sampled from a man aged 25 to 40 in good health. CDR3 protein: CSAIPDRAYYGYTF. The bases read TGCAGTGCCATTCCGGACAGGGCTTACTATGGCTACACCTTC.